Each of the 13 T cell receptor beta chains below was sequenced from the same sample in a study of blood T cell repertoires in COVID-19. The table came from immunoSEQ multiplex PCR; TCRdb's copy has only in-frame clones and leaves some out. The sample carries about 300,000 clones, roughly nine tenths recorded once. Sequenced input: PBMCs or T cells enriched from blood (not recorded which). The source is a woman in her 30s who had recovered from COVID-19.

The V gene is TRBV19, the J gene TRBJ2-3, with TRBD2 matching 8 bases. V shed 5 bases, J shed 3 bases, and the junction held 4 bases outside the gene matches. CDR1 is LNHDA and CDR2 is SQIVND in the germline V gene (reference sequence). This CDR3 is built from 14 residues. The CDR3 loop reads CASSSSGRTDTQYF. The CDR3 DNA reads TGTGCCAGTAGTTCCAGCGGGAGAACAGATACGCAGTATTTT.

The V and J genes are TRBV2 and TRBJ1-3; D remains ambiguous. CDR3 length: 15 residues. V was clipped by 1 base and J by 0 bases, with 7 bases between them. Germline CDR1 and CDR2: SNHLY and FYNNEI. Here the CDR3 DNA reads TGTGCCAGCAGTGAAGGAAAGAGCTCTGGAAACACCATATATTTT. This sequence encodes CASSEGKSSGNTIYF.

The V call is TRBV7-2, the J call TRBJ1-6; D is ambiguous. Trimming removed 6 bases at V and 13 bases at J, with 16 bases between. Germline V gene sequence: CDR1 SGHTA, CDR2 FQGNSA. The CDR3 loop spans 13 amino acids. CDR3 in DNA: TGTGCCAGCAGTCGCCACCGGGTGTTCCCCCTCCACTTT. The encoded protein is CASSRHRVFPLHF.

The rearrangement uses TRBV30 and TRBJ1-3; D not certain. Trimming pared 0 bases from V and 3 bases from J, leaving 6 bases between. Germline lookup yields CDR1 GTSNPN and CDR2 SVGIG (reference sequence). This CDR3 comprises 13 residues. The CDR3: CAWSVSVGNTIYF. The CDR3 DNA reads as TGTGCCTGGAGTGTTTCCGTTGGAAACACCATATATTTT.

The rearrangement links TRBV27 to TRBJ1-1; TRBD1 matches at 9 bases. V shed 5 bases and J 1 base; nucleotides not matched to a gene: 14. Germline loops: CDR1 MNHEY, CDR2 SMNVEV (reference sequence). CDR3 length: 18 residues. The CDR3 region has the DNA TGTGCCAGCAGTCTGACAGGGGGAGGCAGGGAAGGGAACACTGAAGCTTTCTTT. It translates to CASSLTGGGREGNTEAFF.

This rearrangement joins TRBV7-9 to TRBJ1-2; TRBD1 might be the D (5 bases). Trimming shortened V by 4 bases and J by 6 bases, and 12 bases separated the two germline ends. The CDR3 extends over 13 amino acids. CDR1 is SEHNR and CDR2 is FQNEAQ in the germline V gene (reference sequence). In nucleotides, the CDR3 is TGTGCCAGCAGCTATGATACCAGGGATGGCTACACCTTC. Translation gives CASSYDTRDGYTF.

This chain links TRBV6-5 with TRBJ1-3; no reliable D call. V was cut by 2 bases and J by 4 bases, with 12 bases left in between. This CDR3 is 15 amino acids long. Germline V gene sequence: CDR1 MNHEY, CDR2 SVGAGI. The DNA for the CDR3 is TGTGCCAGCAGTTACACCAGGTCATCAGGAAACACCATATATTTT. Residues: CASSYTRSSGNTIYF.

The rearrangement joins TRBV5-1 to TRBJ1-6; 7 nucleotides align to TRBD1. J lost 7 bases, V lost 5 bases, and 6 bases had no gene match. Germline-derived CDR1 and CDR2 are SGHRS and YFSETQ. CDR3 length: 14 residues. CDR3: CASRGTAINSPLHF. The CDR3 DNA reads TGCGCCAGCAGAGGGACAGCGATAAATTCACCCCTCCACTTT.

The rearrangement joins TRBV4-3 to TRBJ2-1; 8 positions match TRBD1. This CDR3 is 14 amino acids long. Germline V lookup: CDR1 LGHNA, CDR2 YSLEER. V shed 3 bases and J 9 bases; nucleotides not matched to a gene: 7. CDR3 sequence: CASSHRTGWSEQFF. As DNA, the CDR3 is TGCGCCAGCAGCCATCGGACAGGGTGGAGTGAGCAGTTCTTC.

This clone appeared once. The chain couples TRBV28 to TRBJ2-7; tentatively, D is TRBD1 (5 bases). The germline gives CDR1 MDHEN, CDR2 SYDVKM. Between the trimmed V and J ends, which lost 6 bases and 3 bases, there was a span of 18 bases. This CDR3 contains 15 residues. The CDR3 region has the DNA TGTGCCAGCAGCCGGATGTCAGGGATCAACTACGAGCAGTACTTC. Protein: CASSRMSGINYEQYF.

V usage is TRBV9 and J usage is TRBJ2-3, with D unclear. Germline V gives CDR1 SGDLS, CDR2 YYNGEE. CDR3 length equals 13 residues. Trimming took off 6 bases at V and 4 bases at J, with 12 bases between the two ends. The CDR3 sequence is CASNTAAADTQYF. CDR3 coding DNA: TGTGCCAGCAACACGGCGGCAGCAGATACGCAGTATTTT. Using reference TRBV9 and TRBJ2-3 for the parts outside the CDR3, the full variable domain is DSGVTQTPKHLITATGQRVTLRCSPRSGDLSVYWYQQSLDQGLQFLIQYYNGEERAKGNILERFSAQQFPDLHSELNLSSLELGDSALYFCASNTAAADTQYFGPGTRLTVL.

This clone was recorded only once. This chain connects TRBV7-9 to TRBJ2-7; the match to TRBD2 covers 9 bases. This CDR3 contains 15 residues. V was clipped by 5 bases and J by 2 bases; unmatched bases: 7. Germline CDR1 reads SEHNR; CDR2 reads FQNEAQ (reference sequence). The CDR3: CASSLPGLAAYEQYF. In nucleotides, the CDR3 is TGTGCCAGCAGCCTCCCGGGACTAGCCGCCTACGAGCAGTACTTC.

Only one count was recorded for this clone. The chain uses TRBV29-1 and TRBJ1-2; TRBD1 aligns across 8 bases. Germline V CDR1 and CDR2: SQVTM, ANQGSEA. The ends lost 2 bases at V and 4 bases at J; junction bases unmatched: 12. The CDR3 extends over 16 amino acids. The CDR3 here is CSVEFRPGGYGYGYTF. Here the CDR3 DNA reads TGCAGCGTTGAATTTAGGCCAGGGGGCTACGGCTATGGCTACACCTTC.